A single sample is the source of the 19 T cell receptor beta chains below, sequenced in a study of blood T cell repertoires in COVID-19. The data were produced by immunoSEQ multiplex PCR, yet TCRdb's version contains in-frame clones alone and is incomplete. Of under 150,000 clones listed, over 70% are singletons. Sequenced sample: peripheral blood. These receptors all stem from a man in his fifties or sixties with acute or convalescent COVID-19.

This clone came up once. This chain connects TRBV4-1 to TRBJ2-3; 8 bases agree with TRBD1. The CDR3 is 22 residues long. Unmatched junction bases numbered 27, after V lost 3 bases and J lost 4 bases. CDR1 is MGHRA and CDR2 is YSYEKL in the germline V gene. DNA of the CDR3: TGCGCCAGCAGCCACGTGGGCCCTTCCGATCTCATGACAGGGGAGTTGTCAGATACGCAGTATTTT. Its translation: CASSHVGPSDLMTGELSDTQYF.

V is TRBV11-1 and J is TRBJ2-2, with D unresolved. Looked up from germline, CDR1 is SGHAT and CDR2 is FQDESV (reference sequence). With 2 bases removed from V and 1 base from J, the gap between germline ends came to 5 bases. The CDR3 extends over 14 amino acids. The CDR3 DNA follows: TGTGCCAGCAGCTTAACAGAGAACACCGGGGAGCTGTTTTTT. This encodes CASSLTENTGELFF.

This rearrangement joins TRBV3-1 (or the pseudogene TRBV3-2) to TRBJ1-6; 8 nucleotides align to TRBD1. Germline V CDR1 and CDR2: LGHDT, YNNKEL (reference sequence). The CDR3 length is 14 residues. Losses at the gene ends were 4 bases for V and 9 bases for J; bases not matched to a gene: 5. CDR3 coding DNA: TGTGCCAGCAGCCTTGGACAGGGAGGTTCACCCCTCCACTTT. This encodes CASSLGQGGSPLHF.

The V gene is TRBV28, the J gene TRBJ1-5; D is uncertain. The CDR3 is 15 amino acids. Between the trimmed V and J ends, which lost 2 bases and 2 bases, there was a span of 10 bases. Germline V gene lookup returns CDR1 MDHEN and CDR2 SYDVKM. Here the CDR3 reads CASSLGPWGNQPQHF. Written as DNA, the CDR3 is TGTGCCAGCAGTTTAGGGCCCTGGGGCAATCAGCCCCAGCATTTT.

The chain couples TRBV18 to TRBJ2-1; the match to TRBD2 covers 7 bases. Unmatched junction bases numbered 8, after V lost 3 bases and J lost 0 bases. Germline CDR1 is KGHSH and CDR2 is LQKENI. The CDR3 has 17 residues. Here the CDR3 DNA reads TGTGCCAGCTCACCTACGGGAGGTCTACCCTCCTACAATGAGCAGTTCTTC. It is translated as CASSPTGGLPSYNEQFF.

This rearrangement joins TRBV6-1 to TRBJ1-2; no firm D call. This CDR3 is 14 amino acids long. V dropped 0 bases and J dropped 8 bases, with 13 bases sitting between them. The germline CDR1 and CDR2 sequences are MNHNS and SASEGT. CDR3 nucleotide sequence: TGTGCCAGCAGTGAAGCCTGGAGGGAAGGGGGCTACACCTTC. Its protein product is CASSEAWREGGYTF.

Here the CDR3 DNA reads TGTGCCAGCAGCAGACAGGGGGCGACTGGCTACACCTTC. It encodes CASSRQGATGYTF. The chain carries TRBV6-2 or TRBV6-3 and TRBJ1-2; 10 bases map to TRBD1. The CDR3 sequence is 13 residues long. Germline V lookup: CDR1 MNHEY, CDR2 SVGEGT. V was pared by 6 bases and J by 7 bases, with 5 bases of the junction left unmatched.

The chain recombines TRBV29-1 with TRBJ1-1; TRBD1 might be the D (6 bases). Germline CDR1 is SQVTM and CDR2 is ANQGSEA. Trimming cost V 7 bases and J 5 bases, with 14 bases left between them. The CDR3 is 12 residues long. The CDR3 region is CSATQGGTEAFF. CDR3 DNA sequence: TGCAGCGCCACACAGGGAGGGACTGAAGCTTTCTTT.

The genes are TRBV10-3 and TRBJ2-6; tentative D call: TRBD1 (7 bases). This CDR3 spans 17 amino acids. The germline gives CDR1 ENHRY, CDR2 SYGVKD. V lost 11 bases and J 0 bases, leaving 20 bases between the germline ends. This CDR3 reads CAVGGDSGFSGANVLTF. The DNA of the CDR3 is TGTGCCGTAGGAGGGGACAGCGGATTCTCTGGGGCCAACGTCCTGACTTTC.

This clone appeared a few times. The V and J genes are TRBV4-1 and TRBJ1-1; 7 bases map to TRBD1. The V gene's germline CDR1 is MGHRA and CDR2 YSYEKL. The trim removed 0 bases at V and 2 bases at J, leaving 3 bases unmatched. The CDR3 spans 15 residues. The CDR3 coding sequence is TGCGCCAGCAGCCAAGAAGGGGGCAGCAACACTGAAGCTTTCTTT. Amino acid sequence: CASSQEGGSNTEAFF.

This chain joins TRBV28 and TRBJ1-5, with TRBD1 matching over 9 bases. This CDR3 has 14 amino acids. The trim removed 7 bases at V and 9 bases at J, leaving 10 bases unmatched. In germline, CDR1 is MDHEN, CDR2 SYDVKM. The CDR3 DNA follows: TGTGCCAGCACGGACAGGGGAAGAGATCGGCCCCAGCATTTT. This encodes CASTDRGRDRPQHF.

J is TRBJ1-1 and V is TRBV6-2 or TRBV6-3, with D possibly TRBD1 on 5 matching bases. The CDR3 consists of 15 residues. The V end was cut by 4 bases, the J end by 6 bases, with 18 bases between. Germline loops: CDR1 MNHEY, CDR2 SVGEGT. CDR3 sequence (DNA): TGTGCCAGCAGTTCCCGTTGGTCAGGGATGGCTGAAGCTTTCTTT. Its translation: CASSSRWSGMAEAFF.

V is TRBV7-3 and J is TRBJ2-2; D gene uncertain. Trimming removed 7 bases from V and 7 bases from J, with 10 bases in between. This CDR3 contains 12 residues. In germline, CDR1 is SGHTA, CDR2 FQGTGA. CDR3 bases: TGTGCCAGCACCCAAACCGGCGGGGAGCTGTTTTTT. Translating it yields CASTQTGGELFF.

The CDR3 bases are TGTGCCAGCAGATCCCCGGGGGGGGGTAACACCGGGGAGCTGTTTTTT. The encoded protein is CASRSPGGGNTGELFF. The J gene is TRBJ2-2, the V gene TRBV11-2, with 8 bases fitting TRBD2. This CDR3 has 16 amino acids. Germline lookup yields CDR1 SGHAT and CDR2 FQNNGV. The V and J ends lost 6 bases and 2 bases, in that order; junction bases with no gene match: 8.

This clone was counted ten times or more. The rearrangement links TRBV27 to TRBJ1-2; D not resolved. Germline V gives CDR1 MNHEY, CDR2 SMNVEV (reference sequence). V lost 7 bases, J lost 2 bases, and 11 bases lay in between. CDR3 size: 13 residues. The DNA of the CDR3 is TGTGCCAGCACTCGAGCGGAGAACTATGGCTACACCTTC. Translation: CASTRAENYGYTF.

This clone was observed at least ten times. The rearrangement uses TRBV19 and TRBJ1-2; 8 nucleotides match TRBD1. The length of the CDR3 is 12 residues. Germline assignment: CDR1 LNHDA and CDR2 SQIVND (reference sequence). J was trimmed by 3 bases and V by 9 bases; bases with no gene match: 3. The CDR3 DNA reads TGTGCCAGGCCCAGGGGGCACTATGGCTACACCTTC. Its translation is CARPRGHYGYTF.

In DNA form, the CDR3 reads TGTGCCAGCAGGGGGACAGTACCGAACACCGGGGAGCTGTTTTTT. Encoded protein: CASRGTVPNTGELFF. The chain joins TRBV6-5 to TRBJ2-2; the match to TRBD1 covers 7 bases. The ends lost 6 bases at V and 0 bases at J; junction bases unmatched: 4. Per the germline V gene, CDR1 is MNHEY and CDR2 is SVGAGI. The CDR3 totals 15 residues.

This chain uses TRBV18 with TRBJ1-1; D not resolved. The CDR3 sequence is 15 residues long. Between the trimmed V and J ends, which lost 1 base and 0 bases, there was a span of 9 bases. The V gene's germline CDR1 is KGHSH and CDR2 LQKENI. The CDR3 DNA reads as TGTGCCAGCTCACCACGGGCGACACTGAACACTGAAGCTTTCTTT. Protein sequence: CASSPRATLNTEAFF. The full variable domain, completed using reference TRBV18 and TRBJ1-1, is NAGVMQNPRHLVRRRGQEARLRCSPMKGHSHVYWYRQLPEEGLKFMVYLQKENIIDESGMPKERFSAEFPKEGPSILRIQQVVRGDSAAYFCASSPRATLNTEAFFGQGTRLTVV.

A single count supports this clone. This sequence joins TRBV21-1 and TRBJ2-7; no check of the table's D call, TRBD1, against the DNA was made. TRBV21-1 is a recognized pseudogene. The CDR3 extends over 14 amino acids. The CDR3 loop reads CASIPRGQGTEQYV. In nucleotides, the CDR3 is TGTGCCAGCATCCCTCGGGGACAGGGAACCGAGCAGTACGTC.